This entry lists 2 T cell receptor beta chains sequenced from one sample in a study of early stage breast cancer tumors. Only in-frame clones appear in the TCRdb table, and some are missing; sequencing was by immunoSEQ multiplex PCR. The table has about 34,000 clones, 60% to 80% seen once. The sample comprised breast tumor tissue. These receptors came from a person under 45 with breast cancer.

The genes are TRBV6-1 and TRBJ2-2, with 8 bases lining up with TRBD2. Germline lookup yields CDR1 MNHNS and CDR2 SASEGT. With 10 bases clipped from V and 3 bases from J, the junction kept 7 bases outside the gene matches. This CDR3 has 14 residues. CDR3 DNA sequence: TGTGCCACCCAAGCGGGAGAGTACACCGGGGAGCTGTTTTTT. This sequence encodes CATQAGEYTGELFF.

This chain connects TRBV27 to TRBJ1-1; D not certain. The CDR3 totals 16 residues. The V gene lost 8 bases and the J gene lost 2 bases, with 21 bases spanning the gap. Germline CDR1 and CDR2: MNHEY and SMNVEV (reference sequence). CDR3 protein: CASSAPRLGFNTEAFF. The CDR3 nucleotides read TGTGCCAGCTCCGCCCCTCGCTTAGGGTTCAACACTGAAGCTTTCTTT.